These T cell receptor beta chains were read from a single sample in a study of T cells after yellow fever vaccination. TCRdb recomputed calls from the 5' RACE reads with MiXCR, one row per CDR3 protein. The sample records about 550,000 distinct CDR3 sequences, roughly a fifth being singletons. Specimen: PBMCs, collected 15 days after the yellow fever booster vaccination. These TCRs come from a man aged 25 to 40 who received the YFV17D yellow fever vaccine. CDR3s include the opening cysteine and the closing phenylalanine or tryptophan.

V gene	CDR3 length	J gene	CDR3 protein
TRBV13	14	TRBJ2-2	CASSSRKNTGELFF
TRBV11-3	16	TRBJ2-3	CASSLVSGSIGGTQYF
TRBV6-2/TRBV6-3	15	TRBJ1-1	CASSYGIKGITEAFF
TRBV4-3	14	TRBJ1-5	CASSQEGRGQPQHF
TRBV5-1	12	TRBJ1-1	CASGTGGVSAFF
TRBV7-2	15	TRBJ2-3	CASSLATGDGDTQYF
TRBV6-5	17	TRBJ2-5	CASSSSSVEGIWETQYF
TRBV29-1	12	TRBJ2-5	CSGMTGGETQYF
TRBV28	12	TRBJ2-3	CASSVQTDTQYF
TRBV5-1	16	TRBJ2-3	CASSLDWGGSSDTQYF
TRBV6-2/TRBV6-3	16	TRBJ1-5	CASSSSRARGNQPQHF
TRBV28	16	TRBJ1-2	CASSTTYQTGFGGYTF
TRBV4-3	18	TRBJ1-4	CASSLGFGTGLGNEKLFF
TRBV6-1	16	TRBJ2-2	CASTPGLAANTGELFF
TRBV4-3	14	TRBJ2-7	CASSQDRGSPEQYF